The 17 T cell receptor beta chains below come from one sample, sequenced in a study of blood T cell repertoires in COVID-19 (TCRdb year 2020). Libraries were made using the immunoSEQ multiplex PCR assay. Held by TCRdb, this immuneACCESS table contains in-frame sequences only and omits some clones. Under half of the omission traces to an unresolved V gene where checked; the cause of the rest is unknown. For this sample the table gives approximately 350,000 clones, of which around nine tenths were detected only once. Less than 3.5% of the sample comes from the top ten. Sequencing was performed on peripheral blood. The receptors originated from a woman in her late teens or twenties who had recovered from COVID-19.

The gene calls are TRBV12-5 and TRBJ2-3; the D gene is possibly TRBD1 (6 bases). Germline-derived CDR1 and CDR2 are LGHNT and FRNRAP. This CDR3 is 14 amino acids long. V lost 5 bases and J 3 bases, leaving 12 bases between the germline ends. The DNA for the CDR3 is TGTGCTAGTGGTCAGGGGAGAGGGACAGATACGCAGTATTTT. This sequence encodes CASGQGRGTDTQYF.

The chain has TRBV28 and TRBJ1-4, with a possible D match to TRBD1 (6 bases). The V and J ends lost 6 bases and 2 bases respectively, with 13 bases between them. The CDR3 runs to 15 residues. Germline CDR1 MDHEN, CDR2 SYDVKM. In nucleotides, the CDR3 is TGTGCCAGCAGGGAATGGACAGATACTAATGAAAAACTGTTTTTT. The encoded protein is CASREWTDTNEKLFF.

This clone was counted a single time. V gene TRBV7-9 combines with J gene TRBJ2-5, with TRBD2 as a possible D gene (6 bases). V was shortened by 1 base and J by 5 bases, with 17 bases between the two germline ends. The CDR3 contains 16 residues. Looked up from germline, CDR1 is SEHNR and CDR2 is FQNEAQ (reference sequence). CDR3 residues: CASSLGRGRIGETQYF. DNA for the CDR3: TGTGCCAGCAGCTTAGGACGTGGGAGGATCGGCGAGACCCAGTACTTC.

The V call is TRBV7-9, the J call TRBJ2-7, with TRBD2 matching over 9 bases. CDR3 size: 19 residues. Trimming removed 3 bases from V and 4 bases from J; junction bases left unmatched: 19. CDR1 SEHNR and CDR2 FQNEAQ come from the germline V gene (reference sequence). The CDR3 sequence is CASSLGLRVSGRQSYEQYV. CDR3 DNA: TGTGCCAGCAGCTTGGGCCTAAGGGTAAGCGGGAGGCAGTCGTACGAGCAGTACGTC.

The CDR3 DNA follows: TGTGCCAGCTCACCGCCCCTGCGGGATACGCAGTATTTT. Its protein product is CASSPPLRDTQYF. The chain joins TRBV18 to TRBJ2-3; D is uncertain. Trimming stripped 3 bases from V and 6 bases from J, with 10 bases between. CDR3 length: 13 residues. CDR1 and CDR2 (germline): KGHSH, LQKENI.

This chain uses TRBV15 with TRBJ2-1; TRBD2 is a possible D gene (7 bases). Germline V gene sequence: CDR1 LNHNV, CDR2 YYDKDF (reference sequence). CDR3 size: 17 residues. The V end was cut by 1 base, the J end by 0 bases, with 13 bases between. The CDR3 loop reads CATSRGGGGSSYNEQFF. The CDR3 nucleotides read TGTGCCACCAGCAGAGGGGGAGGGGGGAGCTCCTACAATGAGCAGTTCTTC.

The gene calls are TRBV29-1 and TRBJ1-1; D possibly corresponds to TRBD1 (5 bases). CDR1 is SQVTM and CDR2 is ANQGSEA in the germline V gene. The CDR3 extends over 11 amino acids. Deletions cut 8 bases from V and 3 bases from J, with 10 bases between. CDR3 sequence: CSSGFDTEAFF. DNA of the CDR3: TGCAGCTCAGGGTTCGACACTGAAGCTTTCTTT.

The J gene is TRBJ1-5, the V gene TRBV6-2 or TRBV6-3; D is possibly TRBD1 (5 bases). The CDR3 runs 19 residues. Deletions cut 0 bases from V and 3 bases from J, with 21 bases between. Germline assignment: CDR1 MNHEY and CDR2 SVGEGT. The CDR3 loop is CASSYSFLGVTGANQPQHF. CDR3 in DNA: TGTGCCAGCAGTTACTCCTTCCTAGGGGTCACTGGGGCCAATCAGCCCCAGCATTTT.

The V and J genes are TRBV12-5 and TRBJ1-5; D remains unclear. This CDR3 region has 17 residues. V gave up 4 bases and J gave up 3 bases, with 19 bases separating them. Looked up from germline, CDR1 is LGHNT and CDR2 is FRNRAP. The DNA of the CDR3 is TGTGCTAGTGGTTCGAGAGGTATAGGGAGTATCAATCAGCCCCAGCATTTT. It codes for CASGSRGIGSINQPQHF.

V is TRBV15 and J is TRBJ2-1; possibly TRBD2 for D (5 bases). The CDR3 extends over 15 amino acids. CDR1 and CDR2 from the germline V gene are LNHNV and YYDKDF (reference sequence). Trimming removed 0 bases at V and 7 bases at J, with 13 bases between. CDR3 protein: CATSRERAASNEQFF. CDR3 nucleotide sequence: TGTGCCACCAGCAGAGAGAGGGCCGCAAGTAATGAGCAGTTCTTC.

This chain links TRBV13 with TRBJ2-1; D unresolved. There are 17 residues in the CDR3. The V end was cut by 0 bases, the J end by 8 bases, with 20 bases between. CDR1 PRHDT and CDR2 FYEKMQ come from the germline V gene (reference sequence). The CDR3 sequence: CASSLGLTTPPRDEQFF. CDR3 nucleotides: TGTGCCAGCAGCTTAGGTCTAACTACCCCCCCTCGGGATGAGCAGTTCTTC.

V gene TRBV2 combines with J gene TRBJ1-3; 11 bases line up with TRBD1. Germline V gene data show CDR1 as SNHLY and CDR2 as FYNNEI. Trimming removed 6 bases from V and 4 bases from J; junction bases left unmatched: 8. The CDR3 runs 16 residues. The CDR3 loop reads CASSKGQGGIGNTIYF. The CDR3 nucleotides read TGTGCCAGCAGCAAGGGACAGGGGGGCATCGGAAACACCATATATTTT.

The genes are TRBV24-1 and TRBJ2-1, with TRBD2 matching 14 bases. Trimming at V came to 5 bases and at J to 1 base, leaving 24 bases not matched to a gene. Germline-derived CDR1 and CDR2 are KGHDR and SFDVKD. The CDR3 runs 24 residues. CDR3 DNA sequence: TGTGCCACCAGTGGTACCGCCGGGACTAGCGGGAGAACCAGCTTCTTTATATCCTACAATGAGCAGTTCTTC. As protein: CATSGTAGTSGRTSFFISYNEQFF.

The chain links TRBV7-2 to TRBJ2-2; 7 nucleotides align to TRBD2. Germline V gene data show CDR1 as SGHTA and CDR2 as FQGNSA. Germline trimming cut 3 bases from V and 3 bases from J; bases unmatched to any gene: 7. The CDR3 consists of 16 residues. The CDR3 region has the DNA TGTGCCAGCAGCTTCTGGGAGGGCGCCGACACCGGGGAGCTGTTTTTT. Protein sequence: CASSFWEGADTGELFF.

CDR3 DNA sequence: TGTGCCAGCAGCCCTGGACTAGCGCAAGCAGATACGCAGTATTTT. Amino acids: CASSPGLAQADTQYF. The chain employs TRBV9 and TRBJ2-3; 9 nucleotides agree with TRBD2. The germline CDR1 and CDR2 sequences are SGDLS and YYNGEE. J lost 4 bases, V lost 4 bases, and 7 bases had no gene match. The CDR3 loop spans 15 amino acids.

Remarks on this clone: Only one base separates this from a far larger clonotype, so it likely reflects a read error. This chain links TRBV13 with TRBJ2-1; 13 nucleotides line up with TRBD2. Per the germline V gene, CDR1 is PRHDT and CDR2 is FYEKMQ (reference sequence). This CDR3 comprises 15 residues. Trimming removed 4 bases from V and 6 bases from J; junction bases left unmatched: 3. The CDR3 loop is CASSSGLAGVNEQFF. The CDR3 DNA follows: TGTGCCAGCAGCTCCGGACTAGCGGGAGTCAATGAGCAGTTCTTC.

V and J are TRBV27 and TRBJ1-6; 8 bases line up with TRBD1. Germline V CDR1 and CDR2: MNHEY, SMNVEV (reference sequence). The CDR3 loop spans 13 amino acids. The ends lost 5 bases at V and 14 bases at J; junction bases unmatched: 8. The CDR3 bases are TGTGCCAGCAGTCCGACAGGGGCTCCGGCCCTCCACTTT. Residues: CASSPTGAPALHF.